A single sample gave rise to the 7 T cell receptor beta chains below, sequenced in a study of beta chain features in type 1 diabetes. Every isolated RNA sample was fully reverse transcribed, so sequencing captured expressed TCRB transcripts. Measured with immunoSEQ multiplex PCR; TCRdb has only the in-frame clones, and not every one. This table has approximately 300,000 clones, about 11% appearing once. The sample taken for sequencing was naive CD4+ T cells from blood. These receptors all stem from a woman aged 25 to 39 in good health.

This clone was observed a handful of times. The chain links TRBV6-5 to TRBJ2-1; tentative D call: TRBD1 (5 bases). V was shortened by 7 bases and J by 5 bases, with 15 bases between the two germline ends. Per germline, CDR1 MNHEY and CDR2 SVGAGI. This CDR3 contains 14 residues. This CDR3 is CASTPATANNEQFF. The CDR3 DNA sequence: TGTGCCAGCACCCCGGCGACAGCTAACAATGAGCAGTTCTTC.

This clone was seen a few times. The chain carries TRBV7-2 and TRBJ2-7; a possible D gene is TRBD2 (6 bases). Trimming stripped 4 bases from V and 4 bases from J, with 17 bases between. Germline V gene data show CDR1 as SGHTA and CDR2 as FQGNSA. This CDR3 has 15 amino acids. The CDR3 coding sequence is TGTGCCAGCAGCTCGGCTACTCTAGCGACTTACGAGCAGTACTTC. Its translation: CASSSATLATYEQYF. The whole variable domain, filled in from reference TRBV7-2 and TRBJ2-7, reads GAGVSQSPSNKVTEKGKDVELRCDPISGHTALYWYRQSLGQGLEFLIYFQGNSAPDKSGLPSDRFSAERTGGSVSTLTIQRTQQEDSAVYLCASSSATLATYEQYFGPGTRLTVT.

This chain uses TRBV7-2 with TRBJ1-5; possible D gene TRBD1, 5 bases. Germline loops: CDR1 SGHTA, CDR2 FQGNSA. The CDR3 runs 14 residues. Trimming took 6 bases from V and 7 from J, leaving 16 bases between them. The CDR3 loop reads CASSSGRGYQPQHF. In nucleotides, the CDR3 is TGTGCCAGCAGTTCAGGGCGGGGTTACCAGCCCCAGCATTTT. Variable domain in full (rest from reference TRBV7-2 and TRBJ1-5): GAGVSQSPSNKVTEKGKDVELRCDPISGHTALYWYRQSLGQGLEFLIYFQGNSAPDKSGLPSDRFSAERTGGSVSTLTIQRTQQEDSAVYLCASSSGRGYQPQHFGDGTRLSIL.

The V gene is TRBV27, the J gene TRBJ1-5; TRBD1 agrees at 8 bases. The V gene end was trimmed by 6 bases and the J gene end by 2 bases; junction bases not matched to a gene: 12. Germline lookup yields CDR1 MNHEY and CDR2 SMNVEV (reference sequence). This CDR3 contains 17 residues. This chain's CDR3 is CASRPGQGRQGNQPQHF. The DNA for the CDR3 is TGTGCCAGCAGACCAGGACAGGGACGACAAGGCAATCAGCCCCAGCATTTT.

This chain uses TRBV18 with TRBJ1-4; no firm D call. CDR1 KGHSH and CDR2 LQKENI come from the germline V gene. Trimming left V 4 bases short and J 6 bases short, with 9 bases between. There are 13 residues in the CDR3. CDR3 sequence (DNA): TGTGCCAGCTCACGTCGGGAGTATGAAAAACTGTTTTTT. Translation: CASSRREYEKLFF.

This clone was recorded a few times. The V and J genes are TRBV11-2 and TRBJ2-1; 13 bases line up with TRBD2. Trimming took 5 bases from V and 5 from J; bases not matched to a gene: 6. This CDR3 contains 16 residues. Germline-derived CDR1 and CDR2 are SGHAT and FQNNGV. The CDR3 sequence: CASSTELAGGNNEQFF. The CDR3 DNA follows: TGTGCCAGCAGCACCGAACTAGCGGGAGGGAACAATGAGCAGTTCTTC.

The chain couples TRBV5-6 to TRBJ2-7, with 9 bases matching TRBD2. The CDR3 has 16 amino acids. Germline values: CDR1 SGHDT, CDR2 YYEEEE. Losses at the gene ends were 3 bases for V and 3 bases for J; bases not matched to a gene: 10. The DNA for the CDR3 is TGTGCCAGCAGCTGGACGCTAGCGGGATCCCTCTACGAGCAGTACTTC. Its protein product is CASSWTLAGSLYEQYF. The variable domain in full, with the rest retrieved from reference TRBV5-6 and TRBJ2-7, is DAGVTQSPTHLIKTRGQQVTLRCSPKSGHDTVSWYQQALGQGPQFIFQYYEEEERQRGNFPDRFSGHQFPNYSSELNVNALLLGDSALYLCASSWTLAGSLYEQYFGPGTRLTVT.